Following are 3 T cell receptor beta chains from one sample sequenced in a study of long-term antiretroviral therapy in people with HIV. The assay used was immunoSEQ (version v3.0), run at survey level. The table came from immunoSEQ multiplex PCR; TCRdb's copy has only in-frame clones and leaves some out. This table holds fewer than 20,000 clones, roughly 85% found once. Material: unsorted PBMCs, obtained 0.5 years after starting antiretroviral therapy. Receptors were obtained from a woman in her thirties or forties with HIV.

The chain recombines TRBV4-3 with TRBJ2-3; 8 bases fit TRBD2. Germline V CDR1 and CDR2: LGHNA, YSLEER. CDR3 length equals 17 residues. Trimming removed 0 bases from V and 0 bases from J; junction bases left unmatched: 5. The CDR3 is CASSQDGGGSSTDTQYF. CDR3 DNA: TGCGCCAGCAGCCAAGACGGGGGGGGTTCTAGCACAGATACGCAGTATTTT.

A few counts support this clone. The rearrangement joins TRBV28 to TRBJ1-2; 8 nucleotides line up with TRBD1. Germline trimming cut 2 bases from V and 7 bases from J; bases unmatched to any gene: 0. Germline V gene data show CDR1 as MDHEN and CDR2 as SYDVKM. CDR3 length: 12 amino acids. DNA of the CDR3: TGTGCCAGCAGTTTAACAGGGGGTGGCTACACCTTC. Its translation: CASSLTGGGYTF.

The chain joins TRBV4-1 to TRBJ2-1; no definite D call. Trimming removed 0 bases at V and 2 bases at J, with 8 bases between. This CDR3 is built from 15 residues. Germline V lookup: CDR1 MGHRA, CDR2 YSYEKL. CDR3 sequence reads: CASSQDRQAYNEQFF. The DNA of the CDR3 is TGCGCCAGCAGCCAAGACAGGCAGGCCTACAATGAGCAGTTCTTC.